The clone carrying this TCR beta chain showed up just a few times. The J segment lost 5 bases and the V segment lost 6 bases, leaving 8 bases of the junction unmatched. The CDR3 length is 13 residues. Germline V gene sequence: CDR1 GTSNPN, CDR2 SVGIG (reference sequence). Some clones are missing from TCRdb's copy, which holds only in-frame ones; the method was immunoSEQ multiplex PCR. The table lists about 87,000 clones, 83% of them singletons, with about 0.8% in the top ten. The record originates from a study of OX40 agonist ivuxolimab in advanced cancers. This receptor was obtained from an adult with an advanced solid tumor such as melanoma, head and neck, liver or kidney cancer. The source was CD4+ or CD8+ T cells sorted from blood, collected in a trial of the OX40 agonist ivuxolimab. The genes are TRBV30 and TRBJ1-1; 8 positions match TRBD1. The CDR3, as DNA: TGTGCCTGTGGACAGGGTAAGGGGACTGAAGCTTTCTTT. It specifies CACGQGKGTEAFF.